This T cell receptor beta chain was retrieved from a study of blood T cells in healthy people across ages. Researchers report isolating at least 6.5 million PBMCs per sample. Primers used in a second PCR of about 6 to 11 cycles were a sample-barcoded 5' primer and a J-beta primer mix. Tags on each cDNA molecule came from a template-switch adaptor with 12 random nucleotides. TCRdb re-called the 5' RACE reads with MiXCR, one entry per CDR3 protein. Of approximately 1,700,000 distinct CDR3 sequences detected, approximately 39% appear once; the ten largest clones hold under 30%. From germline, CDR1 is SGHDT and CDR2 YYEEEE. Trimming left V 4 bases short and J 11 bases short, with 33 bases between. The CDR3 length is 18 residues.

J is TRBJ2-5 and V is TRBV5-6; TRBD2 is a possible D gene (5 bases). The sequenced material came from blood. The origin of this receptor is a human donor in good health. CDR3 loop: CASSVVSLGRATYNEQYF. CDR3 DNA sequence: TGTGCCAGCAGCGTTGTGTCTCTAGGGCGGGCTACCTACAATGAGCAGTACTTC.